This T cell receptor beta chain was identified during a study of human T cells and chemical hapten exposure. This clonotype was recorded many times. Antigen: not known. There are 15 residues in the CDR3. Germline assignment: CDR1 SNHLY and CDR2 FYNNEI. The V gene end was trimmed by 2 bases and the J gene end by 2 bases; junction bases not matched to a gene: 6. During construction of the library, unique molecular identifiers were attached to individual cDNA molecules for quantitative, reproducible TCR counting. TCRdb reprocessed the RACE reads via MiXCR and lists one record per CDR3 protein. Of roughly 84,000 distinct CDR3 sequences listed, around 9.3% are singletons. Time point specified: patch test 2, 6 weeks after DPC sensitization. The treatment here: therapeutic diphenylcyclopropenone sensitization with weekly scalp DPC. Non-pregnant alopecia patients aged 18 to 70, suitable for DPC therapy. Points from the study as a whole: The study found expanded TCRs formed significantly more large CDR3 similarity clusters than controls.

The source of this sequence is a woman in her forties or fifties with alopecia areata. Some clones in this sample may be carry-over from other donors' samples. Specimen: whole blood, collected in connection with sensitization to the hapten diphenylcyclopropenone (DPC). The chain has TRBV2 and TRBJ2-7; 7 bases fit TRBD2. As DNA, the CDR3 is TGTGCCAGCAGTGAAACGTCGCTAGCGGCCTACGAGCAGTACTTC. It codes for CASSETSLAAYEQYF.